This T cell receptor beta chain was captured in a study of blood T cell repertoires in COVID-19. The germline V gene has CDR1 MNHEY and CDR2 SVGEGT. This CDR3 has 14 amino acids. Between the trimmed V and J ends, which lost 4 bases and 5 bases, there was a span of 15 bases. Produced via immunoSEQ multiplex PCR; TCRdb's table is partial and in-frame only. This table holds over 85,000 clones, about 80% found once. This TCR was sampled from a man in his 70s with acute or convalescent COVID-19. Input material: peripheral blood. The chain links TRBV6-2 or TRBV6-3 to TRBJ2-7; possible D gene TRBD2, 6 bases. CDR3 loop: CASSSREKWHEQYF. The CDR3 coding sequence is TGTGCCAGCAGTTCTCGGGAGAAGTGGCACGAGCAGTACTTC.